The clone carrying this T cell receptor beta chain was observed a few times. Its antigen is unknown. This entry belongs to a study of shared clonotypes between healthy human individuals. Background on the study: Each donor contributed plates that comprised three CD4 naive, three CD4 memory, two CD8 naive and one CD8 memory. Findings of the study overall: There were few donors, and this limited the genetic and exposure-history diversity represented.

The assay ran at deep level. Clones were read by immunoSEQ multiplex PCR, and TCRdb kept only the in-frame ones, dropping some. The sample has millions of clones; 90% to 95% are singletons. The clonotype comes from a young man in good health. Sequencing used naive CD4+ T cells sorted from blood. Subset: CD45RA+ positively selected.

Written as DNA, the CDR3 is TGTGCCTGGAGTCCCTGGGGCGGGGATGAAAAACTGTTTTTT. Protein: CAWSPWGGDEKLFF. The chain links TRBV30 to TRBJ1-4; D may be TRBD1 (5 bases). Germline V gene sequence: CDR1 GTSNPN, CDR2 SVGIG (reference sequence). The germline V and J ends were trimmed by 2 bases and 6 bases, with 13 bases remaining between them. CDR3 length: 14 amino acids.